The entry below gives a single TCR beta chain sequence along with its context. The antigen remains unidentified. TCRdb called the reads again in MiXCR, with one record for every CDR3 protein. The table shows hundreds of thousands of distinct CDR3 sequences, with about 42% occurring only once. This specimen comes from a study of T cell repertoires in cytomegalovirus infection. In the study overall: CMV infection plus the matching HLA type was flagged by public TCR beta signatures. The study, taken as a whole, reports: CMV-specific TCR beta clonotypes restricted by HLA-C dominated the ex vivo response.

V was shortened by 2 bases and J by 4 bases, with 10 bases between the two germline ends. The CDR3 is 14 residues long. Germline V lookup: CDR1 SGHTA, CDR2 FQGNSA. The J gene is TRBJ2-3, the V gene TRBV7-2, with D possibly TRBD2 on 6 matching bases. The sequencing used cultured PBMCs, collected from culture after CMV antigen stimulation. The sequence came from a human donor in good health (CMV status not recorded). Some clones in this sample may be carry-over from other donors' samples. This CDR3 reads CASSLTSPPDTQYF. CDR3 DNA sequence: TGTGCCAGCAGCTTAACTAGCCCCCCAGATACGCAGTATTTT.